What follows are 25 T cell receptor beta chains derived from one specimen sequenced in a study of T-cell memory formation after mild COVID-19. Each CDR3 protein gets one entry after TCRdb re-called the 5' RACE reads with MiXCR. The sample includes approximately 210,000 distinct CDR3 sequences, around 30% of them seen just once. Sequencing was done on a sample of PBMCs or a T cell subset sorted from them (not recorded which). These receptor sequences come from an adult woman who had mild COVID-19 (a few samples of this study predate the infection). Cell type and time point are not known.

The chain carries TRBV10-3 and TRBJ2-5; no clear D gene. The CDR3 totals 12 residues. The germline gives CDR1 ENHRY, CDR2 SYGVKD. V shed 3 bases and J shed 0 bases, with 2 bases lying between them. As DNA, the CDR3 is TGTGCCATCAGTGATAACCAAGAGACCCAGTACTTC. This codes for CAISDNQETQYF.

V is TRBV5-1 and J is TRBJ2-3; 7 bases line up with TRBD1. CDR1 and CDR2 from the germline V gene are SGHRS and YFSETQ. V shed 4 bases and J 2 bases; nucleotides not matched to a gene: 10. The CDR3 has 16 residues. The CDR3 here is CASSAGTDLFTDTQYF. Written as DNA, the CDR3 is TGCGCCAGCAGCGCCGGGACAGACCTCTTCACAGATACGCAGTATTTT.

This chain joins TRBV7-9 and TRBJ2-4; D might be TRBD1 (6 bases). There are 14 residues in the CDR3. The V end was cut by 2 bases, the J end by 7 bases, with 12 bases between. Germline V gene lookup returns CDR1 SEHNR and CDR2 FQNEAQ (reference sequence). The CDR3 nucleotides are TGTGCCAGCAGCTTATTTTCAGGGGCGAACATTCAGTACTTC. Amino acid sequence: CASSLFSGANIQYF. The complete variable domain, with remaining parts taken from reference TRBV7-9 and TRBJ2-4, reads DTGVSQNPRHKITKRGQNVTFRCDPISEHNRLYWYRQTLGQGPEFLTYFQNEAQLEKSRLLSDRFSAERPKGSFSTLEIQRTEQGDSAMYLCASSLFSGANIQYFGAGTRLSVL.

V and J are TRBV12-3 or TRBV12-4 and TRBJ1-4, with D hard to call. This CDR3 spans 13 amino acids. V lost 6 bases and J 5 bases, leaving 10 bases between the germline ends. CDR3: CASSKMENEKLFF. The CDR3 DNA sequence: TGTGCCAGCAGCAAAATGGAGAATGAAAAACTGTTTTTT.

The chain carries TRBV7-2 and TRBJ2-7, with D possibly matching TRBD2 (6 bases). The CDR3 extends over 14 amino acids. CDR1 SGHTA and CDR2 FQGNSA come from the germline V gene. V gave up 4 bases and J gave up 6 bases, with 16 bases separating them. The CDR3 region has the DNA TGTGCCAGCAGCTCCGGGAGTAGGTACGCCGAGCAGTACTTC. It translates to CASSSGSRYAEQYF.

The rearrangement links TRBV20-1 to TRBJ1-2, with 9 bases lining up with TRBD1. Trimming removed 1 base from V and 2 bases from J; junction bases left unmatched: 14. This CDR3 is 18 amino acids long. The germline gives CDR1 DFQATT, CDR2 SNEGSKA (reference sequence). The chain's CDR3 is CSARAGTGIIQRNYGYTF. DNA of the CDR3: TGCAGTGCTAGAGCCGGGACAGGGATAATCCAGAGAAACTATGGCTACACCTTC.

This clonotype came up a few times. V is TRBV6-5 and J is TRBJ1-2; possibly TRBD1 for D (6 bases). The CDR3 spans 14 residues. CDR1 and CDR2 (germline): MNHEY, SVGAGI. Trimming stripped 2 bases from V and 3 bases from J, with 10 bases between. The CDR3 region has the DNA TGTGCCAGCAGTTACCGGACAGCCGACTATGGCTACACCTTC. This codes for CASSYRTADYGYTF.

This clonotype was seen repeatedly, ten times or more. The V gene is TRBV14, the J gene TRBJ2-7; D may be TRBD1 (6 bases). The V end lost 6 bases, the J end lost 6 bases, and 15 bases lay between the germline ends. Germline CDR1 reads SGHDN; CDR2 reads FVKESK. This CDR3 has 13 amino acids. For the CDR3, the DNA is TGTGCCAGCAGTACGGACGTACAGGGCGAGCAGTACGTC. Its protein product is CASSTDVQGEQYV.

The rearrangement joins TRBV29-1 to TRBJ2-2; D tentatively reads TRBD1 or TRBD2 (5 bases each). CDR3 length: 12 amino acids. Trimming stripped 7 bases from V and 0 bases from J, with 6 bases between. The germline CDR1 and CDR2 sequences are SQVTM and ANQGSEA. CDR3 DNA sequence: TGCAGCGGGGGGTCGAACACCGGGGAGCTGTTTTTT. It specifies CSGGSNTGELFF.

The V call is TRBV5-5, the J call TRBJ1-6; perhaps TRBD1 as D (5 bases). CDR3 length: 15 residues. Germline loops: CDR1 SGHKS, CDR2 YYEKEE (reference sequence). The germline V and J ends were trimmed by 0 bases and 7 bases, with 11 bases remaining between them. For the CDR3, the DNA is TGTGCCAGCAGCTTGGCCGGGAACAGGAATTCACCCCTCCACTTT. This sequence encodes CASSLAGNRNSPLHF.

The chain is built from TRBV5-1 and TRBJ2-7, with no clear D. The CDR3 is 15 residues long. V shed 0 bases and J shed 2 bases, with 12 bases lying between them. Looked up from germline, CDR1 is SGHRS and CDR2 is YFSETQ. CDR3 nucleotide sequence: TGCGCCAGCAGCTTGGCTCCTAGTCGTGCCTACGAGCAGTACTTC. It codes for CASSLAPSRAYEQYF.

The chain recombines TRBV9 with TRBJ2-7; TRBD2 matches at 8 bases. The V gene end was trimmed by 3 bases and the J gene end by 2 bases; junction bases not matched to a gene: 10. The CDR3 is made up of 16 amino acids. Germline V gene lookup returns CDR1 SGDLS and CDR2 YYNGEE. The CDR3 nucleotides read TGTGCCAGCAGCGGACCGCGGGGGGCGGGAACCTACGAGCAGTACTTC. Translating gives CASSGPRGAGTYEQYF.

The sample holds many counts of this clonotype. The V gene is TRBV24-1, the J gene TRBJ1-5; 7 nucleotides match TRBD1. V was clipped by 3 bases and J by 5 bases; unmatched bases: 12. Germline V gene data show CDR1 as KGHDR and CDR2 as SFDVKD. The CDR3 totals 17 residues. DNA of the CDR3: TGTGCCACCAGTGATCCGTGGCGGAACAGGGGTGATCAGCCCCAGCATTTT. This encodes CATSDPWRNRGDQPQHF.

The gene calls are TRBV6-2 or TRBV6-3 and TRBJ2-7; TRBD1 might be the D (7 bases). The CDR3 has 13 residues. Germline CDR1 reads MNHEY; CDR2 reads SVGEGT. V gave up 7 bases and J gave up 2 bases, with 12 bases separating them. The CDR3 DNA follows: TGTGCCAGCAAGGGAGGACAGGCCTACGAGCAGTACTTC. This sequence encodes CASKGGQAYEQYF.

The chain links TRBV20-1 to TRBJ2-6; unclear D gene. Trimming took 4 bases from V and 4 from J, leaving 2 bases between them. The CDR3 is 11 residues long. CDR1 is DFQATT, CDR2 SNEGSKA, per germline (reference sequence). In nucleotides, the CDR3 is TGCAGTGCTAAGGGGGCCAACGTCCTGACTTTC. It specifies CSAKGANVLTF.

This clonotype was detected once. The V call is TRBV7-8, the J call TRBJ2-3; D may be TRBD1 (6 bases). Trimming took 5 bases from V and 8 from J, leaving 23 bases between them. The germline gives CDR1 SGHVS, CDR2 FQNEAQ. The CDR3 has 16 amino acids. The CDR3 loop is CASSPESGPEGVTQYF. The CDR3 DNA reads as TGTGCCAGCAGCCCCGAGTCGGGACCAGAGGGGGTTACGCAGTATTTT.

The CDR3 nucleotides are TGTGCCAGCAGTCCCGGGGGTAGCGGGAGAATAGGAGAGACCCAGTACTTC. As protein: CASSPGGSGRIGETQYF. This chain connects TRBV12-3 or TRBV12-4 to TRBJ2-5; 9 nucleotides align to TRBD2. Trimming at V came to 5 bases and at J to 4 bases, leaving 14 bases not matched to a gene. The CDR3 is 17 amino acids.

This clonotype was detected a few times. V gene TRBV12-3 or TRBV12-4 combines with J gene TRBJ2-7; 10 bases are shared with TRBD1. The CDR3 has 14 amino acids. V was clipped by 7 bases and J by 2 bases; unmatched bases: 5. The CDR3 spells CASNSGTGAYEQYF. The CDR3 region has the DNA TGTGCCAGCAACTCCGGGACAGGGGCCTACGAGCAGTACTTC.

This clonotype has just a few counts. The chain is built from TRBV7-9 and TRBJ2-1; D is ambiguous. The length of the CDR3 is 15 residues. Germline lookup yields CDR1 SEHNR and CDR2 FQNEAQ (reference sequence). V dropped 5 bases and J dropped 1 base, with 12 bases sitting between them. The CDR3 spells CASSLVRASYNEQFF. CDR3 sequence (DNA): TGTGCCAGCAGCCTTGTGCGAGCTTCCTACAATGAGCAGTTCTTC.

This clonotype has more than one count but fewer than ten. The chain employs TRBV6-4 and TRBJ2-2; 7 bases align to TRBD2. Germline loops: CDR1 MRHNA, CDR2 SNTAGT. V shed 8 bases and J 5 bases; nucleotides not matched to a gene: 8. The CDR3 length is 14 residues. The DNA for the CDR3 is TGTGCCAGCGCCGAGGGCGGGAGTACCGGGGAGCTGTTTTTT. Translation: CASAEGGSTGELFF.

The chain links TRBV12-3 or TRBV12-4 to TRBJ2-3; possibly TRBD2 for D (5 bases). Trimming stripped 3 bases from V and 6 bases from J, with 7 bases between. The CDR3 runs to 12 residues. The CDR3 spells CASSFEGDTQYF. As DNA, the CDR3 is TGTGCCAGCAGTTTCGAGGGCGATACGCAGTATTTT.

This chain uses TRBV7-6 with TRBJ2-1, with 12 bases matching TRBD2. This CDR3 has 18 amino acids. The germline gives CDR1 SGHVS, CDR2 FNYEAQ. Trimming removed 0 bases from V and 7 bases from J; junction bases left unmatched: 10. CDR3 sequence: CASSLAPLLAGGPNEQFF. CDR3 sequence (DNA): TGTGCCAGCAGCTTAGCTCCTCTCCTAGCGGGGGGGCCAAATGAGCAGTTCTTC.

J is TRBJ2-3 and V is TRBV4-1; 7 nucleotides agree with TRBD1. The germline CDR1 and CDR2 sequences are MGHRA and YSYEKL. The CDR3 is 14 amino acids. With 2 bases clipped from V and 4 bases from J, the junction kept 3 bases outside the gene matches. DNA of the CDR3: TGCGCCAGCAGCCAAACAGGGGTCGCAGATACGCAGTATTTT. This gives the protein CASSQTGVADTQYF.

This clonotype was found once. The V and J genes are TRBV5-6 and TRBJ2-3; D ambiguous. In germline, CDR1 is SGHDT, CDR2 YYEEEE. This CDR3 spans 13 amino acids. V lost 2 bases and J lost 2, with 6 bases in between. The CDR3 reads CASSFGPTDTQYF. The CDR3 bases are TGTGCCAGCAGCTTCGGGCCCACAGATACGCAGTATTTT.

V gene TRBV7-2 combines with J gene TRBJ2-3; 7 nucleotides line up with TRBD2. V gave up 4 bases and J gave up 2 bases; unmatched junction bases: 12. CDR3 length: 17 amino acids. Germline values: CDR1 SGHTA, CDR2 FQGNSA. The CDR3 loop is CASSSLGGSALTDTQYF. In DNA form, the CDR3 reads TGTGCCAGCAGCTCCCTCGGGGGGAGCGCTCTCACAGATACGCAGTATTTT.